Here is one T cell receptor (beta chain) with its context. Per the authors' pipeline: Nucleated cell counts were estimated from reference gene primer amplification. TCRdb's table, derived via immunoSEQ multiplex PCR, lists solely in-frame clones and lacks some. The V and J calls and clone size come from that table; D and trimming were worked out from the DNA. The data contain roughly 73,000 clones, 90% of them seen just once; the ten biggest clones take up approximately 1.5%. The entry originates in a study of blood T cell repertoires in COVID-19. Background on the study: Samples of COVID-19 (acute and convalescent) were obtained from the United States, Italy and Spain. Nucleic acid was either cDNA or gDNA, and it came from T cells, B-cell-depleted T cells, or PBMCs.

Germline V gene lookup returns CDR1 GTSNPN and CDR2 SVGIG (reference sequence). V trimming: 1 base; J trimming: 9 bases; junction bases outside the gene matches: 5. This CDR3 is built from 14 residues. The receptor was derived from a man aged 50-59 years with acute or convalescent COVID-19. The V gene is TRBV30, the J gene TRBJ1-5; TRBD1 matches at 11 bases. The sample was peripheral blood. The CDR3 region is CAWSEGQGAMPQHF. In DNA form, the CDR3 reads TGTGCCTGGAGTGAAGGACAGGGGGCGATGCCCCAGCATTTT.